The clone carrying this T cell receptor (beta chain) was observed a few times. Its specificity is unknown. The germline V gene encodes CDR1 SGHRS and CDR2 YFSETQ. The CDR3 runs 15 residues. The ends were cut back, 6 bases at V and 2 bases at J, with 17 bases in the middle. TCRdb reprocessed the RT-PCR reads via MiXCR and lists one record per CDR3 protein. The sample records around 750,000 distinct CDR3 sequences, 21% being singletons. These data come from a study of response to subunit inactivated influenza vaccine. Study-wide results and limits: Authors suggested few new T cells are recruited by each seasonal influenza vaccination.

V is TRBV5-1 and J is TRBJ2-5; D may be TRBD2 (6 bases). Material: PBMCs from blood, obtained more than 4 days after vaccination. The receptor's source is a man in his forties or fifties who received an inactivated influenza vaccine. CDR3 loop: CASKQVSGVQETQYF. CDR3 sequence (DNA): TGCGCCAGCAAACAAGTATCGGGGGTGCAAGAGACCCAGTACTTC.